This T cell receptor (beta chain) stems from a study of blood T cell repertoires in COVID-19. Study background: Acute and convalescent COVID-19 samples came from the United States, Italy and Spain.

Germline V gene lookup returns CDR1 SGDLS and CDR2 YYNGEE. V lost 1 base to trimming and J lost 0 bases, with 13 bases between them. The CDR3 has 16 residues. The table came from immunoSEQ multiplex PCR; TCRdb's copy has only in-frame clones and leaves some out. The table includes 95,000 to 100,000 clones, less than 85% detected once. This TCR was recovered from an older woman with acute or convalescent COVID-19. The chain couples TRBV9 to TRBJ1-1; D remains ambiguous. Sequencing input: peripheral blood. DNA of the CDR3: TGTGCCAGCAGCGTAATCCCAGAAAGTATGAACACTGAAGCTTTCTTT. It encodes CASSVIPESMNTEAFF.